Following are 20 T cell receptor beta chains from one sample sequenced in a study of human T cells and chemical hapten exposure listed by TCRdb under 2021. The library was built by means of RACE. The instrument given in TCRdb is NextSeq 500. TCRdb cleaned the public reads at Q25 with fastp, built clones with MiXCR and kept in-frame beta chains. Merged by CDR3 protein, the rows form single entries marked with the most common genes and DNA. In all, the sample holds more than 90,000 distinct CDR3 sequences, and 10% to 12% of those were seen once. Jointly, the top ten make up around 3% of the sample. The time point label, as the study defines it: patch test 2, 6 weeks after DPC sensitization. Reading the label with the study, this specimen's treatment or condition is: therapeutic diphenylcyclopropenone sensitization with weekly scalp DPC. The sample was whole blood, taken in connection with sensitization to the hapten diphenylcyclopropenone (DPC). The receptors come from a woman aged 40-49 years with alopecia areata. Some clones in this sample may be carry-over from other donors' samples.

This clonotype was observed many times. CDR3 DNA sequence: TGTGCCAGCAGCAGGGACACCCGCCTTGAAAAACTGTTTTTT. This sequence encodes CASSRDTRLEKLFF. V is TRBV7-2 and J is TRBJ1-4, with D tentatively TRBD1 (6 bases). The CDR3 loop spans 14 amino acids. Germline V gene sequence: CDR1 SGHTA, CDR2 FQGNSA. The ends were cut back, 5 bases at V and 7 bases at J, with 14 bases in the middle.

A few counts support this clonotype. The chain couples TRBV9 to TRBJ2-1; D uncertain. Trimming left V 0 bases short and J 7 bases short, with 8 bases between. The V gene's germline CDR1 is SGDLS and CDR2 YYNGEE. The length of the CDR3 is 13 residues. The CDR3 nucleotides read TGTGCCAGCAGCGTAGCTTTGAGAAATGAGCAGTTCTTC. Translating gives CASSVALRNEQFF.

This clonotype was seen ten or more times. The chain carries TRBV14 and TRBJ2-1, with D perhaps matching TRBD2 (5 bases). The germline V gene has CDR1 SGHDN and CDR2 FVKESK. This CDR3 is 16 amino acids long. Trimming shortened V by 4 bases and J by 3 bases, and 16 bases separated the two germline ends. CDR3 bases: TGTGCCAGCAGCCGCGAGCGCGGGTCTTTCTACAATGAGCAGTTCTTC. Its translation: CASSRERGSFYNEQFF.

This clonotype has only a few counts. The CDR3 loop reads CASSRGQGDEAFF. In DNA form, the CDR3 reads TGTGCCAGCAGCCGGGGACAGGGTGATGAAGCTTTCTTT. This chain uses TRBV6-4 with TRBJ1-1, with 9 nucleotides matching TRBD1. Germline V gene sequence: CDR1 MRHNA, CDR2 SNTAGT. The length of the CDR3 is 13 residues. V was clipped by 6 bases and J by 7 bases; unmatched bases: 6.

CDR3 nucleotides: TGTGCCAGCAGTTTCCCAGGGGAGGGGGCCTACGAGCAGTACTTC. This gives the protein CASSFPGEGAYEQYF. The gene calls are TRBV6-6 and TRBJ2-7, with TRBD2 as a possible D gene (7 bases). Per germline, CDR1 MNHNY and CDR2 SVGAGI (reference sequence). Trimming removed 4 bases at V and 2 bases at J, with 15 bases between. This CDR3 has 15 residues.

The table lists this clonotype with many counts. CDR3 nucleotides: TGTGCCAGCAGCGTAGCGCCGGGGACAGGGAGTGAGACCCAGTACTTC. Amino acids: CASSVAPGTGSETQYF. This chain uses TRBV9 with TRBJ2-5, with 9 nucleotides matching TRBD1. Trimming cost V 0 bases and J 5 bases; bases outside gene matches: 8. There are 16 residues in the CDR3. Germline CDR1 is SGDLS and CDR2 is YYNGEE.

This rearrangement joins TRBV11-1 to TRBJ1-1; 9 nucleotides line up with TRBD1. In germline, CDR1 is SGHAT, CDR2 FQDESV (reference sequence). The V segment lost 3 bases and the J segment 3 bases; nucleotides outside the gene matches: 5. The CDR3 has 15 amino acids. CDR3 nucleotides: TGTGCCAGCAGCTTCTCCCGACAGGGGGACACTGAAGCTTTCTTT. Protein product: CASSFSRQGDTEAFF.

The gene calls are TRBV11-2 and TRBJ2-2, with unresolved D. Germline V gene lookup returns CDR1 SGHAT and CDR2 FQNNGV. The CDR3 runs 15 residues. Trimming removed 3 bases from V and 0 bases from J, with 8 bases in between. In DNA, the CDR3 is TGTGCCAGCAGCTTGGGTTCCGCGAACACCGGGGAGCTGTTTTTT. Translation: CASSLGSANTGELFF.

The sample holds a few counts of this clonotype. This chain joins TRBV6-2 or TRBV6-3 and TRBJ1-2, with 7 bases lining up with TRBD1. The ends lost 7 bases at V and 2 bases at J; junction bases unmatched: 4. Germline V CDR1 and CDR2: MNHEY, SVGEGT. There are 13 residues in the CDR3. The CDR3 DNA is TGTGCCAGCATGACAGGGCCCAACTATGGCTACACCTTC. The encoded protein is CASMTGPNYGYTF.

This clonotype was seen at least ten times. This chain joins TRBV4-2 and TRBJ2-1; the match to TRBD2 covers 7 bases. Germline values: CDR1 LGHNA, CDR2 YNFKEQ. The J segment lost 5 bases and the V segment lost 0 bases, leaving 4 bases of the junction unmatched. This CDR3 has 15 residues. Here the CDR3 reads CASSQEGGSNNEQFF. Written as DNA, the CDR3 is TGTGCCAGCAGCCAAGAGGGGGGGAGCAACAATGAGCAGTTCTTC.

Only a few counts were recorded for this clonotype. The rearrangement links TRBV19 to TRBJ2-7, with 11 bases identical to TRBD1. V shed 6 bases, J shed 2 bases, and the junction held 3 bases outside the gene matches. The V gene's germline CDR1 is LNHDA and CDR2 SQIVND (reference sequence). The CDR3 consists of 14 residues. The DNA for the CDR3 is TGTGCCAGTAGGAGGGGACAGGGGGCCTACGAGCAGTACTTC. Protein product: CASRRGQGAYEQYF.

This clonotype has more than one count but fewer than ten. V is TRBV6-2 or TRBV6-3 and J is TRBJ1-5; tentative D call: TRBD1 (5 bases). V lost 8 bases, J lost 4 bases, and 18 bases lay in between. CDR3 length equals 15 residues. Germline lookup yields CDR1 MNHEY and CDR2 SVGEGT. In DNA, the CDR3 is TGTGCCAGCGTTTTCGGGGCAAACAGTAATCAGCCCCAGCATTTT. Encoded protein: CASVFGANSNQPQHF.

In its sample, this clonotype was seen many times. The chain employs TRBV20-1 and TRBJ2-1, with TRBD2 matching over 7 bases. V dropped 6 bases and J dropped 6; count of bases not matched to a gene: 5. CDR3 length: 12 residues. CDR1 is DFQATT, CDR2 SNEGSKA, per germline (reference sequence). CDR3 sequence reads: CSASTSANEQFF. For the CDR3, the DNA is TGCAGTGCCTCCACTAGCGCCAATGAGCAGTTCTTC.

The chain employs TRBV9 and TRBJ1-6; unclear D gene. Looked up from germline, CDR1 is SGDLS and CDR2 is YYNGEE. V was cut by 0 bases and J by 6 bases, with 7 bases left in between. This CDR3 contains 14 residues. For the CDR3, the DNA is TGTGCCAGCAGCGTAGGGGCGGCTAATTCACCCCTCCACTTT. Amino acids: CASSVGAANSPLHF. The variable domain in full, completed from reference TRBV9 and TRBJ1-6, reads DSGVTQTPKHLITATGQRVTLRCSPRSGDLSVYWYQQSLDQGLQFLIQYYNGEERAKGNILERFSAQQFPDLHSELNLSSLELGDSALYFCASSVGAANSPLHFGNGTRLTVT.

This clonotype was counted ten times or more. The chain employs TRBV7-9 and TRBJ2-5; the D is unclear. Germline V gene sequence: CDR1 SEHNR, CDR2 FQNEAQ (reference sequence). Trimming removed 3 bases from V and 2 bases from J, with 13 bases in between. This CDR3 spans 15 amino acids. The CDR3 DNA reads TGTGCCAGCAGCTTGGAGTTGGCAGTACAAGAGACCCAGTACTTC. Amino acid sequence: CASSLELAVQETQYF.

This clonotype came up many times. The CDR3 loop is CASSLESQGDYGYTF. Here the CDR3 DNA reads TGTGCCAGCAGCTTAGAGAGTCAGGGGGACTATGGCTACACCTTC. The rearrangement uses TRBV7-8 and TRBJ1-2, with 7 bases that match TRBD1. The trim removed 1 base at V and 3 bases at J, leaving 5 bases unmatched. The CDR3 is 15 residues long. The germline V gene encodes CDR1 SGHVS and CDR2 FQNEAQ.

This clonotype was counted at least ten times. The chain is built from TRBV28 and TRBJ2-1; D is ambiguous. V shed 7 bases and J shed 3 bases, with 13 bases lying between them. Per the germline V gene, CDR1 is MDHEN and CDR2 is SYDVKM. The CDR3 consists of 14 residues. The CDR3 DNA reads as TGTGCCAGCATGGCCCCTATGATCTACAATGAGCAGTTCTTC. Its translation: CASMAPMIYNEQFF.

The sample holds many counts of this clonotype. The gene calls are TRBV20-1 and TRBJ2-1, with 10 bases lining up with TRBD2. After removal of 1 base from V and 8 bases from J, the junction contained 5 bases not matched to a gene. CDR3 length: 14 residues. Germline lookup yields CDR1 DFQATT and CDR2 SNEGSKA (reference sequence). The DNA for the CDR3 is TGCAGTGCTAGAGTCAGCGGGAGGGCCTATGAGCAGTTCTTC. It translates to CSARVSGRAYEQFF.

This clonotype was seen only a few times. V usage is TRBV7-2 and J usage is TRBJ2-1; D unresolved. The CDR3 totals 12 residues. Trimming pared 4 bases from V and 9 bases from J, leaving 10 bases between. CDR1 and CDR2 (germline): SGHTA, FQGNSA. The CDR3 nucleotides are TGTGCCAGCAGCTCACCATCGGGTGAGCAGTTCTTC. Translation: CASSSPSGEQFF.

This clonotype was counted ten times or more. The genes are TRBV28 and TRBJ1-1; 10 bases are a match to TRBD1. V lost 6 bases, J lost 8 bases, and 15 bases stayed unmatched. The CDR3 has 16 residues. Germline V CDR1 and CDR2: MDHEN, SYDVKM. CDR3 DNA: TGTGCCAGCAGGGCTATGGGACAGGGGTGGGGGCCAGAAGCTTTCTTT. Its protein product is CASRAMGQGWGPEAFF.